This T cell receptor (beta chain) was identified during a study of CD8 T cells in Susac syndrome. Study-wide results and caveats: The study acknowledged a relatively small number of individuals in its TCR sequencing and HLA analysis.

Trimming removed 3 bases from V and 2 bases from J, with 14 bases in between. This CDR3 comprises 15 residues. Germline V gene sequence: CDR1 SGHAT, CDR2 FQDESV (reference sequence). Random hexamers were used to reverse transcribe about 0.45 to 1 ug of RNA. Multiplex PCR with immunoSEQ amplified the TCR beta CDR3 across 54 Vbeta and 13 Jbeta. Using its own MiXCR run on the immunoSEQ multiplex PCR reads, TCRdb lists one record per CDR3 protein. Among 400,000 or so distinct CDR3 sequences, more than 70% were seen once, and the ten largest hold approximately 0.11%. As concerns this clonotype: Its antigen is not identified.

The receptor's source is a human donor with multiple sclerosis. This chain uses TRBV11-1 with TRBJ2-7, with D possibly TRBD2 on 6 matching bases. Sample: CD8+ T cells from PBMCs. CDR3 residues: CASSFFGGGPYEQYF. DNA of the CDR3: TGTGCCAGCAGCTTTTTCGGGGGAGGTCCCTACGAGCAGTACTTC.